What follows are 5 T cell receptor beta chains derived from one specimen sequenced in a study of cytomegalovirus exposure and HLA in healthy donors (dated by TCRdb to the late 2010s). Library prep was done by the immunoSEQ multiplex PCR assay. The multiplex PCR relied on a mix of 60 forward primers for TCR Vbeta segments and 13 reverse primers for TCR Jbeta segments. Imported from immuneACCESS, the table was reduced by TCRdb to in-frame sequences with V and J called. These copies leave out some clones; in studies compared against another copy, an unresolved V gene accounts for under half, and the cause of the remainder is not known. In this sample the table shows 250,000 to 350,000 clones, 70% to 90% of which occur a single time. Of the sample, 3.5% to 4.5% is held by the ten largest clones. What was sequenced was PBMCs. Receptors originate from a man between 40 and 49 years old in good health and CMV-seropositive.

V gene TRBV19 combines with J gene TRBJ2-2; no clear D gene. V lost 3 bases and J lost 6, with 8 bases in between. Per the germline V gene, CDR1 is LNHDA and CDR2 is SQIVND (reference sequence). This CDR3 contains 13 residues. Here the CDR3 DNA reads TGTGCCAGTAGTATCCTAACTTCCGGGGAGCTGTTTTTT. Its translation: CASSILTSGELFF.

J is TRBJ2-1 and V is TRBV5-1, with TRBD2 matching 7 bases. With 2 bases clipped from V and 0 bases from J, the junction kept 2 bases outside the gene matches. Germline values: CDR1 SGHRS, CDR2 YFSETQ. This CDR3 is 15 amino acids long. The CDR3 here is CASSFGRSSYNEQFF. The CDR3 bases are TGCGCCAGCAGCTTCGGGAGGAGCTCCTACAATGAGCAGTTCTTC.

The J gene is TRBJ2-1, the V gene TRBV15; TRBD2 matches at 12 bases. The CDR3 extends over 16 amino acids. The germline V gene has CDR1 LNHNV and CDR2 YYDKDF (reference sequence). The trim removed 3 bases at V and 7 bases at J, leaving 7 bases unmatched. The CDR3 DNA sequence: TGTGCCACCAGCAGGGCAACTAGCGGGAGGAAGAATGAGCAGTTCTTC. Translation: CATSRATSGRKNEQFF.

The CDR3 DNA is TGTGCCAGTACTAGCGGGAGGACCAATGAGCAGTTCTTC. It is translated as CASTSGRTNEQFF. V gene TRBV19 combines with J gene TRBJ2-1; 11 bases agree with TRBD2. Germline CDR1 reads LNHDA; CDR2 reads SQIVND (reference sequence). J lost 6 bases, V lost 7 bases, and 2 bases had no gene match. The length of the CDR3 is 13 residues.

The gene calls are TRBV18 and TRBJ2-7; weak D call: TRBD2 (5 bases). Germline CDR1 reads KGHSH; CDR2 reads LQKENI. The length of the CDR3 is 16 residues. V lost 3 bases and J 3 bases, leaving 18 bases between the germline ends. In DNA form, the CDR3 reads TGTGCCAGCTCACCGTGGACTCCGCCGGACTTCTACGAGCAGTACTTC. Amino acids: CASSPWTPPDFYEQYF. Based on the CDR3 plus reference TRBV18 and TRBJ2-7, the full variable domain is NAGVMQNPRHLVRRRGQEARLRCSPMKGHSHVYWYRQLPEEGLKFMVYLQKENIIDESGMPKERFSAEFPKEGPSILRIQQVVRGDSAAYFCASSPWTPPDFYEQYFGPGTRLTVT.